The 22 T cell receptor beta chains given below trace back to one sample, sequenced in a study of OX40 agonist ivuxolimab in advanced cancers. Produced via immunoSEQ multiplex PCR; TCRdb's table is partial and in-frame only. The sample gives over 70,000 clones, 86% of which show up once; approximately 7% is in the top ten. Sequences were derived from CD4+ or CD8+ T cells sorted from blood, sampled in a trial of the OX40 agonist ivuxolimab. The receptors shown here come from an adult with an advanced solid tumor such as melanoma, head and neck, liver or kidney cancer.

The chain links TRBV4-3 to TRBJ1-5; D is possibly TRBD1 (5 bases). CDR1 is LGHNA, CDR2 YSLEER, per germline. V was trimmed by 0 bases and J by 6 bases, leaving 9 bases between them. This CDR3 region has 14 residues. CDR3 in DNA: TGCGCCAGCAGCCAAGATAACGGGGGTCAGCCCCAGCATTTT. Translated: CASSQDNGGQPQHF.

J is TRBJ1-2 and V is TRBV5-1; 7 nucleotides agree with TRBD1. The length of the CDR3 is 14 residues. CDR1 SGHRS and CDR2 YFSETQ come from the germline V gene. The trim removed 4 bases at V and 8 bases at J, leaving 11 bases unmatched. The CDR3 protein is CASSMRQGAKGYTF. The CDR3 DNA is TGCGCCAGCAGCATGAGACAGGGAGCTAAAGGCTACACCTTC.

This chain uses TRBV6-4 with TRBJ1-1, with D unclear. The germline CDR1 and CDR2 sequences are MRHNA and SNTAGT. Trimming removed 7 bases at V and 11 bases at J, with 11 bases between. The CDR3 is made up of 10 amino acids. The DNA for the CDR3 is TGTGCCAGCAAGTCCGGGTGGGCTTTCTTT. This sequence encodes CASKSGWAFF.

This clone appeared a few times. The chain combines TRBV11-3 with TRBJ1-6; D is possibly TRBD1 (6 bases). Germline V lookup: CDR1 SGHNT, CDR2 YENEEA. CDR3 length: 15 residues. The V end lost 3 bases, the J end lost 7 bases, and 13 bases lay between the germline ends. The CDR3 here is CASSLIGGQNSPLHF. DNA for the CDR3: TGTGCCAGCAGCTTGATTGGGGGCCAAAATTCACCCCTCCACTTT.

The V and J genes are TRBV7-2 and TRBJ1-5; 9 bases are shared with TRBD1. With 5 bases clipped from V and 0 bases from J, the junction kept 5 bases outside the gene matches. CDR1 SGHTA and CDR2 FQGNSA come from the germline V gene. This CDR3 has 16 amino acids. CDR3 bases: TGTGCCAGCAGCATTGGGACAGGGTATAGCAATCAGCCCCAGCATTTT. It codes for CASSIGTGYSNQPQHF.

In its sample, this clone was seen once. CDR3 nucleotides: TGCGCCAGCAGCTTGGTTGCCAGGGGGAACACTGAAGCTTTCTTT. Residues: CASSLVARGNTEAFF. The chain combines TRBV5-1 with TRBJ1-1; tentative D call: TRBD1 (6 bases). CDR3 length: 15 residues. V was pared by 0 bases and J by 1 base, with 10 bases between. CDR1 and CDR2 from the germline V gene are SGHRS and YFSETQ.

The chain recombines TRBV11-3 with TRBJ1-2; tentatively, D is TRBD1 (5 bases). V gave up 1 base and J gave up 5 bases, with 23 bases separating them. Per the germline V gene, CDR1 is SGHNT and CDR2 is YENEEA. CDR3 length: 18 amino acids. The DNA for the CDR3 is TGTGCCAGCAGCTTAGTCCCCTGGGGGGGTGATTCTAGTTATGGCTACACCTTC. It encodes CASSLVPWGGDSSYGYTF.

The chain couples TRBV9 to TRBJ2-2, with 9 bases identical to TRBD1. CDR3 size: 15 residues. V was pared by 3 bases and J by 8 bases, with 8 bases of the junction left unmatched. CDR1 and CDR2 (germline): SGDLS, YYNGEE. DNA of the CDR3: TGTGCCAGCAGCGGGGGGACAGGGCGAGCTGGGGAGCTGTTTTTT. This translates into CASSGGTGRAGELFF.

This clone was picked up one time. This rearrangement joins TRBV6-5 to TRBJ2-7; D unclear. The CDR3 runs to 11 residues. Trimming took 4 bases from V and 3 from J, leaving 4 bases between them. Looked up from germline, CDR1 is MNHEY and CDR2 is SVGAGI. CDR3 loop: CASSSDYEQYF. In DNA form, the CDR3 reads TGTGCCAGCAGTTCAGACTACGAGCAGTACTTC.

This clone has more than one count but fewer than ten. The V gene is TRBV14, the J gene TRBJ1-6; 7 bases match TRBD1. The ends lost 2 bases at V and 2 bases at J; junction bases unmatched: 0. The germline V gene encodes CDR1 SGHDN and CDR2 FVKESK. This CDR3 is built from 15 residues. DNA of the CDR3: TGTGCCAGCAGCCAAACAGGGGCCTATAATTCACCCCTCCACTTT. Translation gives CASSQTGAYNSPLHF.

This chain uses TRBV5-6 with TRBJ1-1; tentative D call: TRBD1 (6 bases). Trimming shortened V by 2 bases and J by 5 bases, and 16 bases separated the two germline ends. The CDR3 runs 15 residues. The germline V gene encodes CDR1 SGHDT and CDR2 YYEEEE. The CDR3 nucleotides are TGTGCCAGCAGCTTAGGTGGACAGAGCGGGACTGAAGCTTTCTTT. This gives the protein CASSLGGQSGTEAFF.

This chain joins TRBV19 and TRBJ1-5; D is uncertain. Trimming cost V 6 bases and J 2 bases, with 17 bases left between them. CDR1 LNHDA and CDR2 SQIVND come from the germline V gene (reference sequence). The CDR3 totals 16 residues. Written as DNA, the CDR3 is TGTGCCAGTAGCCGAGGTAAATTTGGGGGCAATCAGCCCCAGCATTTT. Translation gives CASSRGKFGGNQPQHF.

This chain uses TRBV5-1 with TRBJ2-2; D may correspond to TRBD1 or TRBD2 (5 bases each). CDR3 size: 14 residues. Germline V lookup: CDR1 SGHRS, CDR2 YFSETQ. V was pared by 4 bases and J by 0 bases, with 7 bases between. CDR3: CASSRDANTGELFF. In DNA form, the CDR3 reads TGCGCCAGCAGCCGGGACGCGAACACCGGGGAGCTGTTTTTT. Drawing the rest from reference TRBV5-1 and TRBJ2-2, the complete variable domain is KAGVTQTPRYLIKTRGQQVTLSCSPISGHRSVSWYQQTPGQGLQFLFEYFSETQRNKGNFPGRFSGRQFSNSRSEMNVSTLELGDSALYLCASSRDANTGELFFGEGSRLTVL.

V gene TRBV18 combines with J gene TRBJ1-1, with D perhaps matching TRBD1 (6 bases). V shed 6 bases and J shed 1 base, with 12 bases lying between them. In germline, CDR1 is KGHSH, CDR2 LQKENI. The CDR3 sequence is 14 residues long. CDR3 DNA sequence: TGTGCCAGCTCGCGGGACACCCAGAACACTGAAGCTTTCTTT. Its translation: CASSRDTQNTEAFF.

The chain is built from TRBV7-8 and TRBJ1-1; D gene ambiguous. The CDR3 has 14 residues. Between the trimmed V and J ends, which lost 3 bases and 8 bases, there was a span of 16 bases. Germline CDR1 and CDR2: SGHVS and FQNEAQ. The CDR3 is CASSFLSLPKEAFF. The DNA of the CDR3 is TGTGCCAGCAGCTTCCTGTCTCTTCCTAAGGAAGCTTTCTTT.

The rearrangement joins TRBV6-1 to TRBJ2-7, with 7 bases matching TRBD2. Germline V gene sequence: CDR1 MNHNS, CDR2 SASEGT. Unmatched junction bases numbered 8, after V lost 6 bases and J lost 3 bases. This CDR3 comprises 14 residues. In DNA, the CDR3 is TGTGCCAGCAGGGAGCCAGCGGGGAGCTACGAGCAGTACTTC. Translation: CASREPAGSYEQYF.

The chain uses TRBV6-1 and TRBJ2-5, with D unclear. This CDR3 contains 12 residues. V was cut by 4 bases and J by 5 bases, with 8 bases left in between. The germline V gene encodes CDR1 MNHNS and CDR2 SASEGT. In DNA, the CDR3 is TGTGCCAGCAGTGCGAGGACGGAGACCCAGTACTTC. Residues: CASSARTETQYF.

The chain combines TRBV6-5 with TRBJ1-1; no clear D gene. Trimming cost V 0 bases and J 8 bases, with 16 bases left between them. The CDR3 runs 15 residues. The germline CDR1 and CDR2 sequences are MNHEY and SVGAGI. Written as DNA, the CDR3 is TGTGCCAGCAGTTACTCGGCAGGCGCCGTGGGGGAAGCTTTCTTT. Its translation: CASSYSAGAVGEAFF.

The CDR3 DNA is TGCGCCAGCAGCCAAGGTCTCGGCGGGAGTGGCGAGACCCAGTACTTC. Translating it yields CASSQGLGGSGETQYF. The rearrangement links TRBV4-3 to TRBJ2-5; 7 bases align to TRBD2. Germline CDR1 and CDR2: LGHNA and YSLEER. The CDR3 is made up of 16 amino acids. The junction had 10 bases not matched to a gene; V was cut back by 1 base and J by 5 bases.

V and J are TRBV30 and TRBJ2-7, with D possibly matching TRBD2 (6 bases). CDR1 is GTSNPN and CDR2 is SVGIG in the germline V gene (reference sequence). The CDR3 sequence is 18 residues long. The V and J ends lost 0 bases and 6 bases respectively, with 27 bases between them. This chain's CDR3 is CAWSVLASGYRRGGEQYF. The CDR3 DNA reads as TGTGCCTGGAGTGTACTAGCATCAGGGTATAGAAGGGGCGGCGAGCAGTACTTC.

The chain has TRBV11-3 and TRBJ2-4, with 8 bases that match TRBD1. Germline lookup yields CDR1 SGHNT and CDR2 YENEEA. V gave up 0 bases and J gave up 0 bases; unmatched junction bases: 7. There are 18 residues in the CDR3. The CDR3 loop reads CASSLEQGGFLAKNIQYF. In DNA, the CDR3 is TGTGCCAGCAGCTTAGAACAGGGGGGTTTCCTAGCCAAAAACATTCAGTACTTC. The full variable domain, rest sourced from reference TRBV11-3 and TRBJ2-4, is EAGVVQSPRYKIIEKKQPVAFWCNPISGHNTLYWYLQNLGQGPELLIRYENEEAVDDSQLPKDRFSAERLKGVDSTLKIQPAELGDSAVYLCASSLEQGGFLAKNIQYFGAGTRLSVL.

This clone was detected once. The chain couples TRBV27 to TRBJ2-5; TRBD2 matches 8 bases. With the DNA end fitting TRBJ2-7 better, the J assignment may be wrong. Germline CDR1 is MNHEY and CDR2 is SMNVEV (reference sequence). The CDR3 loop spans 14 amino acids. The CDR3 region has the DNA TGTGCCAGCAGTCCACGGGGGGGGAACTACGAGCAGTACTTC. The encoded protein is CASSPRGGNYEQYF.